These 8 T cell receptor beta chains originate from one sample sequenced in a study of T-cell memory formation after mild COVID-19. From the 5' RACE reads, TCRdb called clonotypes with MiXCR, one entry per CDR3 protein. The table records roughly 130,000 distinct CDR3 sequences, over 15% of them present only once. The sample taken for sequencing was PBMCs or a T cell subset sorted from them (not recorded which). The receptors derive from a man aged 18 to 29 who had mild COVID-19 (a few samples of this study predate the infection). Cell type and time point are not known.

This clonotype was seen repeatedly, ten times or more. The genes are TRBV29-1 and TRBJ2-1, with unresolved D. This CDR3 contains 14 residues. Germline V lookup: CDR1 SQVTM, CDR2 ANQGSEA. V lost 3 bases and J 2 bases, leaving 11 bases between the germline ends. The CDR3 coding sequence is TGCAGCGTTGAGGCCCGGTTGACCTACAATGAGCAGTTCTTC. It specifies CSVEARLTYNEQFF.

The V gene is TRBV24-1, the J gene TRBJ1-1; D gene ambiguous. Germline CDR1 is KGHDR and CDR2 is SFDVKD. V was cut by 4 bases and J by 1 base, with 3 bases left in between. The length of the CDR3 is 12 residues. This CDR3 reads CATSEPNTEAFF. The CDR3 DNA follows: TGTGCCACCAGTGAACCGAACACTGAAGCTTTCTTT.

Written as DNA, the CDR3 is TGTGCCAGCAGCCCCGCAGGGGGGGTGGGCAATCAGCCCCAGCATTTT. Its translation is CASSPAGGVGNQPQHF. V usage is TRBV7-9 and J usage is TRBJ1-5; 7 nucleotides agree with TRBD1. The CDR3 consists of 16 residues. J was trimmed by 2 bases and V by 5 bases; bases with no gene match: 9. The germline gives CDR1 SEHNR, CDR2 FQNEAQ (reference sequence). The full variable domain, with the rest looked up from reference TRBV7-9 and TRBJ1-5, is DTGVSQNPRHKITKRGQNVTFRCDPISEHNRLYWYRQTLGQGPEFLTYFQNEAQLEKSRLLSDRFSAERPKGSFSTLEIQRTEQGDSAMYLCASSPAGGVGNQPQHFGDGTRLSIL.

About this clonotype: The germline gene is not matched at one end of the junction; a read error may be the cause. The J gene is TRBJ2-1, the V gene TRBV30, with 7 bases that match TRBD2. This CDR3 has 14 amino acids. Germline V gene data show CDR1 as GTSNPN and CDR2 as SVGIG (reference sequence). This CDR3 is CAWSFFGRPSGLGF. The CDR3 bases are TGTGCCTGGAGTTTCTTCGGGAGGCCCTCCGGTCTGGGGTTC.

This clonotype was found a few times. The chain joins TRBV29-1 to TRBJ2-2; D perhaps matches TRBD1 (6 bases). Germline CDR1 reads SQVTM; CDR2 reads ANQGSEA. This CDR3 has 15 amino acids. V shed 4 bases and J shed 1 base, with 13 bases lying between them. The chain's CDR3 is CSVGTGFRNTGELFF. In DNA, the CDR3 is TGCAGCGTTGGTACAGGGTTTCGGAACACCGGGGAGCTGTTTTTT.

This clonotype has at least ten counts. This chain links TRBV5-1 with TRBJ2-3; D might be TRBD1 (6 bases). This CDR3 spans 14 amino acids. Per the germline V gene, CDR1 is SGHRS and CDR2 is YFSETQ. Trimming removed 4 bases at V and 5 bases at J, with 14 bases between. The CDR3 nucleotides read TGCGCCAGCAGCCCCTTACAGGGAGAAGATACGCAGTATTTT. Its protein is CASSPLQGEDTQYF.

This clonotype was detected only a few times. V usage is TRBV12-3 or TRBV12-4 and J usage is TRBJ1-4; perhaps TRBD1 as D (5 bases). Trimming shortened V by 3 bases and J by 8 bases, and 13 bases separated the two germline ends. CDR3 length: 14 amino acids. CDR3 DNA: TGTGCCAGCAGTTTCCGGCACGAGGGGGAAAAACTGTTTTTT. Translation gives CASSFRHEGEKLFF.

Written as DNA, the CDR3 is TGTGCCATCAGATCGTCAGGGGGCACGTACGAGCAGTACTTC. This gives the protein CAIRSSGGTYEQYF. V is TRBV10-3 and J is TRBJ2-7; 8 positions match TRBD1. The V gene's germline CDR1 is ENHRY and CDR2 SYGVKD. Trimming cost V 6 bases and J 4 bases; bases outside gene matches: 8. This CDR3 region has 14 residues.